This T cell receptor beta chain was sequenced for a study of prognosis after radiotherapy for stage I lung cancer. The wider study: Adenocarcinoma occurred in roughly twelve patients and squamous cell carcinoma in about 7. Distant metastases were recorded in a handful of patients after radiotherapy, at a median of about 7 months, and no significant progression was recorded in around 15.

This clonotype came up many times. From genomic DNA, TCR beta CDR3 was amplified by two-round multiplex PCR. Amplification during the initial PCR round employed primers specific to each TRBV and TRBJ gene. From the multiplex PCR reads, TCRdb called clonotypes with MiXCR, one entry per CDR3 protein. Of around 15,000 distinct CDR3 sequences listed, around half are singletons. V gave up 0 bases and J gave up 4 bases; unmatched junction bases: 6. Germline CDR1 is SGHRS and CDR2 is YFSETQ. The CDR3 extends over 15 amino acids. Here the sequenced sample was PBMCs, taken before or after stereotactic body radiation therapy (not recorded which). This clonotype originated in a donor of 50 years or more with non-small cell lung cancer. V and J are TRBV5-1 and TRBJ2-7; the match to TRBD1 covers 8 bases. DNA for the CDR3: TGCGCCAGCAGCTTGGCGGGCAGGGGGCGGTACGAGCAGTACTTC. The encoded protein is CASSLAGRGRYEQYF.